Sequencing of this T cell receptor beta chain was carried out in a study of T-cell reconstitution after alpha-beta-depleted transplantation in children. Study-level points and caveats: At around two months after transplant, the alpha-beta T cells were reportedly derived from several hundred expanded clones that came from non-depleted graft cells.

Construction of the TCRbeta library involved unique molecular identifiers. Via MiXCR, TCRdb re-called the PCR reads, giving one row per CDR3 protein. Seen here are about 980,000 distinct CDR3 sequences, less than 30% observed once, and the top ten hold 28%. V gave up 4 bases and J gave up 3 bases, with 9 bases separating them. The CDR3 is made up of 13 amino acids. Germline loops: CDR1 LGHDT, CDR2 YNNKEL (reference sequence). Worth noting for this clonotype: Its specificity is not known.

The rearrangement links TRBV3-1 to TRBJ2-5, with D possibly TRBD2 on 5 matching bases. The sequencing used PBMCs, mostly from graft donor cells, collected 360 days after TCRalphabeta/CD19-depleted stem cell transplant. The sequence came from a boy less than two years old who had a stem cell transplant for SCID, so the T cells may come from the graft donor. The CDR3 sequence: CASSPHGKETQYF. The CDR3 DNA follows: TGTGCCAGCAGCCCCCACGGGAAAGAGACCCAGTACTTC.